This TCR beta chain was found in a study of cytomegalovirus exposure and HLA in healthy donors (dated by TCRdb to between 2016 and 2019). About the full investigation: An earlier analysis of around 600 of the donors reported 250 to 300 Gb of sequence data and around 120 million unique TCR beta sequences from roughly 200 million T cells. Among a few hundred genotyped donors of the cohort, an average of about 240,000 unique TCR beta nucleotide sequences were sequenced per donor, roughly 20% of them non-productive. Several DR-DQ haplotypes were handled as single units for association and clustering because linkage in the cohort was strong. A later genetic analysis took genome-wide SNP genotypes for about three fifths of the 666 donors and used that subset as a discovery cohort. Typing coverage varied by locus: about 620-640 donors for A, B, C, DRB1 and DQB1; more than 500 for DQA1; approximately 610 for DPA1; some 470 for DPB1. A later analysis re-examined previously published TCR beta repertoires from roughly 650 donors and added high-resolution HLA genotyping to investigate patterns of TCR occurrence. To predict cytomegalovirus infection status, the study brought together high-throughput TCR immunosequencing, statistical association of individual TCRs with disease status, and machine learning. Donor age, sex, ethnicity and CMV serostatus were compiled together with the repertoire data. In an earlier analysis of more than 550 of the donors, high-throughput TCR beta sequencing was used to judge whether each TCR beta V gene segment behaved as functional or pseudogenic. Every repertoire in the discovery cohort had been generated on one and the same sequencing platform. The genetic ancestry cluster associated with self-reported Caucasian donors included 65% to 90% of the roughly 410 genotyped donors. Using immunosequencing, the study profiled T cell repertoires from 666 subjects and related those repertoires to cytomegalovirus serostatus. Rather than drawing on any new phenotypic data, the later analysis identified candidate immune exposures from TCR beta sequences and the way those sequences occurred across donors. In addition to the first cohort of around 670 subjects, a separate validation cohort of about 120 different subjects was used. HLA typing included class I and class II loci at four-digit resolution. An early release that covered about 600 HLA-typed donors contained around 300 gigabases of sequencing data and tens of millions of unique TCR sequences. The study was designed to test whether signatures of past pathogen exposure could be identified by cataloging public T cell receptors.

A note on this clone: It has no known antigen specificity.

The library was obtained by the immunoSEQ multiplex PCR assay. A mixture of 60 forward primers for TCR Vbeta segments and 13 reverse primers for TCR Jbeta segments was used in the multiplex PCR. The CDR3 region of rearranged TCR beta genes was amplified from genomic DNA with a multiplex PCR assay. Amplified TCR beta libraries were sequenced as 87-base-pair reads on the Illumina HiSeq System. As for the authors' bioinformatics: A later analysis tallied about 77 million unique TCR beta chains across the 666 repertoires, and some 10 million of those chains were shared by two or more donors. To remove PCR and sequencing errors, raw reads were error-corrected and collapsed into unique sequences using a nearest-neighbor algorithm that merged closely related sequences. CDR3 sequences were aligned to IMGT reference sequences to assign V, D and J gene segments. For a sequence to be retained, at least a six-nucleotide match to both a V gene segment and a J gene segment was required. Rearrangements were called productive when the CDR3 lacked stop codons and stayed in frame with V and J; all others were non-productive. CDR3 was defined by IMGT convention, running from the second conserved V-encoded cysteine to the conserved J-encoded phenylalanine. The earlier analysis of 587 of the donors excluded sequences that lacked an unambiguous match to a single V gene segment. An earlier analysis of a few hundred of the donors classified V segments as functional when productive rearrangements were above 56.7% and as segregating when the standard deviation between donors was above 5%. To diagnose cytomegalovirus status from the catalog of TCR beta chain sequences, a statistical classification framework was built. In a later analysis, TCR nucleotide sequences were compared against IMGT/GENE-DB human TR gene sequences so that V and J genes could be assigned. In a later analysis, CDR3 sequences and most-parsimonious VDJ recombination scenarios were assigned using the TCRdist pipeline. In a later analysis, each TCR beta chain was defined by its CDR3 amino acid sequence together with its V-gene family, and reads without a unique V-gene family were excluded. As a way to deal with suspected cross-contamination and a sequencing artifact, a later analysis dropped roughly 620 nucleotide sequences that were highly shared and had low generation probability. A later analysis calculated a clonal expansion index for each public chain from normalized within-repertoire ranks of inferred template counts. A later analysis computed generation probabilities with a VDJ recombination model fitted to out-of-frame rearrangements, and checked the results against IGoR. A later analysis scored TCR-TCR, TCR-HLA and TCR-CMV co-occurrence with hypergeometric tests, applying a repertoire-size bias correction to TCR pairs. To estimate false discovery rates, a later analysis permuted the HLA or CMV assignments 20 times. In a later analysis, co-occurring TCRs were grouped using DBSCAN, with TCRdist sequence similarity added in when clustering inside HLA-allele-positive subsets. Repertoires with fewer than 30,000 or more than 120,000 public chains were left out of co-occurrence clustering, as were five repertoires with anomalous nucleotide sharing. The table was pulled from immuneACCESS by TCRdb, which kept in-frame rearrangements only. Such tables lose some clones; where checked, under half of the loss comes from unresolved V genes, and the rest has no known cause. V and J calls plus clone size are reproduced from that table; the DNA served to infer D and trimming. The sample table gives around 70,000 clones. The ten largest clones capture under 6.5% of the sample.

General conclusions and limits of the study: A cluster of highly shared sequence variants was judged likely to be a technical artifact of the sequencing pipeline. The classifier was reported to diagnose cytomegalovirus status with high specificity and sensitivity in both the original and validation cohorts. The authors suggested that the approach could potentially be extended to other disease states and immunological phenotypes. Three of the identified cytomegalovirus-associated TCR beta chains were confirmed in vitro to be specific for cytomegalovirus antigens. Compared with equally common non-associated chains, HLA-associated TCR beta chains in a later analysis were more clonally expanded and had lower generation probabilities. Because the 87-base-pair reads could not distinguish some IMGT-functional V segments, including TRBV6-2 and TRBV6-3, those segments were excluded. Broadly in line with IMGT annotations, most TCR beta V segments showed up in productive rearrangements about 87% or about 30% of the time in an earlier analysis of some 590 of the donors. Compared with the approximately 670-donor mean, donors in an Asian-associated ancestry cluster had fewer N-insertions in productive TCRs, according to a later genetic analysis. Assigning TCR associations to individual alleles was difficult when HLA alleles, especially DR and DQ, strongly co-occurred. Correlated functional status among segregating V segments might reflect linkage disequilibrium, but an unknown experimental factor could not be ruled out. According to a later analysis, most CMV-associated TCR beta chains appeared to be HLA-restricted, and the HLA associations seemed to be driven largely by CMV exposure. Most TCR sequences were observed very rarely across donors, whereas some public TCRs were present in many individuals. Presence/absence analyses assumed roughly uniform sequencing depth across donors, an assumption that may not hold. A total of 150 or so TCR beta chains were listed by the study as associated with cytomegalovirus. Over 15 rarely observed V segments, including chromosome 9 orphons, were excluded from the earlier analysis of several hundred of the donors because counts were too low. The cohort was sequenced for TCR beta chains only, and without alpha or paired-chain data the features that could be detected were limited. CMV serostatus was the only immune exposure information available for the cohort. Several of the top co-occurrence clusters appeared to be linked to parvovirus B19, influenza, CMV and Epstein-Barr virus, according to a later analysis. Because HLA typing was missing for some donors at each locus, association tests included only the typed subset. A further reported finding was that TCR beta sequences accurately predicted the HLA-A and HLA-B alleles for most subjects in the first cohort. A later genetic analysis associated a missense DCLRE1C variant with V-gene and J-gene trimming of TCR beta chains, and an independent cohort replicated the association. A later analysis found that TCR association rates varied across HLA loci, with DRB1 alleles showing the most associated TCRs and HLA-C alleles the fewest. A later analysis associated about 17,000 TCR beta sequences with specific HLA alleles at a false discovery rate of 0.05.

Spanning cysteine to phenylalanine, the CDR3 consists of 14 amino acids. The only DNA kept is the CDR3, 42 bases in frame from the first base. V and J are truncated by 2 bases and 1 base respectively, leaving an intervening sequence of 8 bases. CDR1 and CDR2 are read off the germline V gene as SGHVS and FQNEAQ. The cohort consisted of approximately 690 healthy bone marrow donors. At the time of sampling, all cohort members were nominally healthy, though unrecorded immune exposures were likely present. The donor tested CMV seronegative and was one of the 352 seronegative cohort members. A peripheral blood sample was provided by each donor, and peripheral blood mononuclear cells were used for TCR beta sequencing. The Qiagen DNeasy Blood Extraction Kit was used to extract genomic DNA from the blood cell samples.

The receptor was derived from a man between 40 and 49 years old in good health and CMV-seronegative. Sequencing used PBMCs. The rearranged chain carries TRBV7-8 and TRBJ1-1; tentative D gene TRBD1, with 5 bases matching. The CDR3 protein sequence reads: CASSLTGRNTEAFF. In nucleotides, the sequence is TGTGCCAGCAGCTTAACAGGACGGAACACTGAAGCTTTCTTT.